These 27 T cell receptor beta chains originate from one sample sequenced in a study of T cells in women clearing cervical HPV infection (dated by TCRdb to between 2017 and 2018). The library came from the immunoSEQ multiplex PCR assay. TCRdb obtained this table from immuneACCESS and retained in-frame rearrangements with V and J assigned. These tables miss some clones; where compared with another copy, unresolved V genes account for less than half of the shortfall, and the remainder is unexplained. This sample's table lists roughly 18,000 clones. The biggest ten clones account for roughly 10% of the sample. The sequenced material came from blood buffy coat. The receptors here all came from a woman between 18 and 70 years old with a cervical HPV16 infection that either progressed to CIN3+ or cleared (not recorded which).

The CDR3 bases that were read are TGTGCCAGCAGTTACACGACAACCAATGAG. Its translation is CASSYTTTNE. The CDR3 reads in full as CASSYTTTNEQFF. The chain links TRBV6-2 or TRBV6-3 to TRBJ2-1, with D uncertain. With the read ending 3 residues before the CDR3 end, the germline J gene is used to fill in that end. Germline assignment: CDR1 MNHEY and CDR2 SVGEGT. The CDR3 extends over 13 amino acids. V lost 2 bases and J lost 6, with 8 bases in between.

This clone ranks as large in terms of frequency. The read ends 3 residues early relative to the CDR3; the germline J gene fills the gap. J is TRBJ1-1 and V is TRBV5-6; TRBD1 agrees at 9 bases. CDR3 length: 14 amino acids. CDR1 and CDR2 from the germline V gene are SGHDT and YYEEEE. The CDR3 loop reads CASSVGETGGLAFF. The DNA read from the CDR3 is TGTGCCAGCAGCGTGGGGGAGACAGGGGGTTTG.

CDR3 DNA, as far as it was read: TGTGCCAACCGACAGGGAGTGAACACTGAA. Its protein is CANRQGVNTE. The entire CDR3 protein is CANRQGVNTEAFF. This sequence joins TRBV2 and TRBJ1-1; 7 bases line up with TRBD1. Sequencing ends 3 residues short of the CDR3 end; the germline J gene provides the rest. The germline V gene has CDR1 SNHLY and CDR2 FYNNEI. The CDR3 sequence is 13 residues long. V trimming: 10 bases; J trimming: 0 bases; junction bases outside the gene matches: 5. The entire variable domain, with the rest obtained from reference TRBV2 and TRBJ1-1, is as follows: EPEVTQTPSHQVTQMGQEVILRCVPISNHLYFYWYRQILGQKVEFLVSFYNNEISEKSEIFDDQFSVERPDGSNFTLKIRSTKLEDSAMYFCANRQGVNTEAFFGQGTRLTVV.

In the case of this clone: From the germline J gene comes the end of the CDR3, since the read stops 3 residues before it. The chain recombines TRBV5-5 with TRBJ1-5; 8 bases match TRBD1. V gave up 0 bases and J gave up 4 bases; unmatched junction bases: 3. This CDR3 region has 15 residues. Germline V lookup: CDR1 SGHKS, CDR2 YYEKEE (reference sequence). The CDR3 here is CASSLGTGGNQPQHF. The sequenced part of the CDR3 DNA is TGTGCCAGCAGCTTGGGAACAGGGGGGAATCAGCCC.

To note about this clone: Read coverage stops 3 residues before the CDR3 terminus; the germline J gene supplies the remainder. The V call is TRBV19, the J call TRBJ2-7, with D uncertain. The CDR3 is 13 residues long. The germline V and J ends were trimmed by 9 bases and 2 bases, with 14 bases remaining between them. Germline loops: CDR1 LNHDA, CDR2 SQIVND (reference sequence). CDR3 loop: CASLILRAYEQYF. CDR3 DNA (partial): TGTGCCAGCCTTATCCTACGTGCCTACGAG.

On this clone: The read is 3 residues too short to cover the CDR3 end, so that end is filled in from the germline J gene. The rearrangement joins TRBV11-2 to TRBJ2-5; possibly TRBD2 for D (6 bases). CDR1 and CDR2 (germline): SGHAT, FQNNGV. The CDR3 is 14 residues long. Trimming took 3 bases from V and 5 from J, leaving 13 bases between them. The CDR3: CASSLGLGGETQYF. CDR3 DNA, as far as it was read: TGTGCCAGCAGCTTGGGTTTAGGAGGGGAGACC.

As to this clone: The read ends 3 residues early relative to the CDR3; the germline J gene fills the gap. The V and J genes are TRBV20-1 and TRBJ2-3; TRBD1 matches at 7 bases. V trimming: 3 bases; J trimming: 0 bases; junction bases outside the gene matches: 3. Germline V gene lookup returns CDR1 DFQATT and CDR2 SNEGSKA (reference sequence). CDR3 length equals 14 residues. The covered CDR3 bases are TGCAGTGCTAGTAAGGACAGGAGCACAGATACG. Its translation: CSASKDRSTDT. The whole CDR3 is CSASKDRSTDTQYF.

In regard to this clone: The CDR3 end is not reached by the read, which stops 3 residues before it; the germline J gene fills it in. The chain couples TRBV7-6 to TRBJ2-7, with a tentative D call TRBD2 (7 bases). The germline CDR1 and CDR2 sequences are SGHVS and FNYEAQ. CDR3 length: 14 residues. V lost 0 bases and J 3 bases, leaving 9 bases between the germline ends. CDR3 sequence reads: CASSLAGGGYEQYF. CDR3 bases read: TGTGCCAGCAGCTTAGCGGGAGGGGGCTACGAG.

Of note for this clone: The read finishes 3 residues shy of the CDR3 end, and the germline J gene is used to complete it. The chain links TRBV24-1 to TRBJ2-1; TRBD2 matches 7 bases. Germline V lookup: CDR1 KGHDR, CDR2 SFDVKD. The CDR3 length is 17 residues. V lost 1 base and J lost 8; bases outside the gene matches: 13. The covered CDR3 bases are TGTGCCACCAGTGATTTTGGAGGGACTAAGGAGAGCTATGAG. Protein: CATSDFGGTKESYE. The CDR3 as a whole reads CATSDFGGTKESYEQFF.

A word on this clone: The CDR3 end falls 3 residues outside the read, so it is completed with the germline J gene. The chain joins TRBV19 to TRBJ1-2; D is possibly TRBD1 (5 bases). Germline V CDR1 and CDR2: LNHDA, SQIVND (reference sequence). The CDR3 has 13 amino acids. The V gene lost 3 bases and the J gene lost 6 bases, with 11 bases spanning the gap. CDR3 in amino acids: CASSMGLSNGYTF. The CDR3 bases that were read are TGTGCCAGTAGTATGGGACTGAGTAATGGC.

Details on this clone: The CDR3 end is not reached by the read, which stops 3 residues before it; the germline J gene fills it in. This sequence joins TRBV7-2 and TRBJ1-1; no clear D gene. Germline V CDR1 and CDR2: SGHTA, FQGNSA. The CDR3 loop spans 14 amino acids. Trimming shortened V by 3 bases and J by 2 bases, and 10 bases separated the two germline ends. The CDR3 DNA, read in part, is TGTGCCAGCAGCTTCAATCCGGGTAACACTGAA. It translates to CASSFNPGNTE. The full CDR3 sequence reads CASSFNPGNTEAFF.

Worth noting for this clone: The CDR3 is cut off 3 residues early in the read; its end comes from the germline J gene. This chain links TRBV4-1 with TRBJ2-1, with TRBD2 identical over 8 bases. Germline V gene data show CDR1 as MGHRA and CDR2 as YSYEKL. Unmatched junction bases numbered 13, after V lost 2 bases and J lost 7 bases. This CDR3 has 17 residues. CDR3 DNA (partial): TGCGCCAGCAGCCAAAGGGCGGGGGGCGAGGGAGTGAATGAG. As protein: CASSQRAGGEGVNE. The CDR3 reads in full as CASSQRAGGEGVNEQFF.

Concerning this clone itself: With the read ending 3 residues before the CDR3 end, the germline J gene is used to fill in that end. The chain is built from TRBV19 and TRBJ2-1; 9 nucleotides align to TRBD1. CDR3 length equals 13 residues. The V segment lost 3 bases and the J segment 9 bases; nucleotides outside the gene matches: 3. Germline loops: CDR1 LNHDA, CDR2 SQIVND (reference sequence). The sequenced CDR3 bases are TGTGCCAGTAGTATCGTGACAGGGGGTGAG. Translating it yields CASSIVTGGE. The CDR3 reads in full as CASSIVTGGEQFF. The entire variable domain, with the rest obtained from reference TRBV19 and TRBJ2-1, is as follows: DGGITQSPKYLFRKEGQNVTLSCEQNLNHDAMYWYRQDPGQGLRLIYYSQIVNDFQKGDIAEGYSVSREKKESFPLTVTSAQKNPTAFYLCASSIVTGGEQFFGPGTRLTVL.

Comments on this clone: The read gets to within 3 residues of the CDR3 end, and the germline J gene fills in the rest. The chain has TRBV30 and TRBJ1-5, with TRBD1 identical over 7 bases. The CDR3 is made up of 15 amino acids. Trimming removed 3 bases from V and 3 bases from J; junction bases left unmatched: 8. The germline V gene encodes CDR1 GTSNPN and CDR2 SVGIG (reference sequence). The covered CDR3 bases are TGTGCCTGGAGCTACAGGGGCCTCTTCAATCAGCCC. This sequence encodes CAWSYRGLFNQP. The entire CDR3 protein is CAWSYRGLFNQPQHF. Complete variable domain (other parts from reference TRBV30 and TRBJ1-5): SQTIHQWPATLVQPVGSPLSLECTVEGTSNPNLYWYRQAAGRGLQLLFYSVGIGQISSEVPQNLSASRPQDRQFILSSKKLLLSDSGFYLCAWSYRGLFNQPQHFGDGTRLSIL.

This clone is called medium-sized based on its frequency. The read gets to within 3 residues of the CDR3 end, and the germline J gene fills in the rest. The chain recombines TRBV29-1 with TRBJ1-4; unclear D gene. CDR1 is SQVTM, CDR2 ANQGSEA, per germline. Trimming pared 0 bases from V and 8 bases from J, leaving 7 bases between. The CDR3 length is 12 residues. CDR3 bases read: TGCAGCGTTGAAGAAACGGGGGAAAAA. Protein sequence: CSVEETGEK. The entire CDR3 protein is CSVEETGEKLFF.

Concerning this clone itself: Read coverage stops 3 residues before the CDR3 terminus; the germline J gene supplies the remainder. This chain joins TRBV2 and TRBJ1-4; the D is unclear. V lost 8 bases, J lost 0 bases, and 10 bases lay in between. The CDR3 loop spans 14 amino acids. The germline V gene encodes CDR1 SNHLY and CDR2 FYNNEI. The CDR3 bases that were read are TGTGCCAGCTCTCCAAGGGCAACTAATGAAAAA. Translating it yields CASSPRATNEK. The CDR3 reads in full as CASSPRATNEKLFF. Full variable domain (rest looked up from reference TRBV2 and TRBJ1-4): EPEVTQTPSHQVTQMGQEVILRCVPISNHLYFYWYRQILGQKVEFLVSFYNNEISEKSEIFDDQFSVERPDGSNFTLKIRSTKLEDSAMYFCASSPRATNEKLFFGSGTQLSVL.

CDR3 in amino acids: CASSLGRGRGDEQFF. The sequenced CDR3 bases are TGTGCCAGCAGCTTGGGTCGCGGCCGTGGTGATGAG. The chain is built from TRBV5-4 and TRBJ2-1, with D unclear. The read stops 3 residues short of the end of the CDR3; the missing end is completed from the germline J gene. Germline CDR1 and CDR2: SGHNT and YYREEE (reference sequence). The CDR3 consists of 15 residues. Trimming pared 0 bases from V and 8 bases from J, leaving 15 bases between.

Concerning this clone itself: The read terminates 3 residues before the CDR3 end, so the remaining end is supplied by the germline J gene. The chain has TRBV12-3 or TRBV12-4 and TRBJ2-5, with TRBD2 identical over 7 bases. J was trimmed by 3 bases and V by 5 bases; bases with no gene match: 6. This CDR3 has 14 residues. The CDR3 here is CASSRAGEKETQYF. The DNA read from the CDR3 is TGTGCCAGCAGTAGGGCGGGGGAAAAAGAGACC.

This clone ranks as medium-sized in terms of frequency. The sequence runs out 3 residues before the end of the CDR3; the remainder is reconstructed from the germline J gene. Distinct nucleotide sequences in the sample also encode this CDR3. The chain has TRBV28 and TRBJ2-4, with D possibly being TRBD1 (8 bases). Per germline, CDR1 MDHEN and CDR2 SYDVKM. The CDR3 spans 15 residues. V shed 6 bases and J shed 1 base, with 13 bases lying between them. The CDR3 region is CASSHRGGAKNIQYF. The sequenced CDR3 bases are TGTGCCAGCAGCCACAGGGGGGGGGCCAAAAACATT.

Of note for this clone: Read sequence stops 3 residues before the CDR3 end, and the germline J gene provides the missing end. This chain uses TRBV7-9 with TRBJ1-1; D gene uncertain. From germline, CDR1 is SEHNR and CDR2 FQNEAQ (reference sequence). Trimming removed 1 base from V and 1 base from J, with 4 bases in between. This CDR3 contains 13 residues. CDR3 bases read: TGTGCCAGCAGCTTAGGAGCGAACACTGAA. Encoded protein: CASSLGANTE. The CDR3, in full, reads CASSLGANTEAFF.

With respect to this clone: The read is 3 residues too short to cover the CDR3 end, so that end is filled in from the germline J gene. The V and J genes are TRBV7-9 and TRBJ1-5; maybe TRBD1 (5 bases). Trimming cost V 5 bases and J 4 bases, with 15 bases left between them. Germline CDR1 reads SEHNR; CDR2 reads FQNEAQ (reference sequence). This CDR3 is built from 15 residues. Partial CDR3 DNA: TGTGCCAGCAGCCCACGCGGGGGTGGTAATCAGCCC. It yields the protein CASSPRGGGNQP. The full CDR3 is CASSPRGGGNQPQHF.

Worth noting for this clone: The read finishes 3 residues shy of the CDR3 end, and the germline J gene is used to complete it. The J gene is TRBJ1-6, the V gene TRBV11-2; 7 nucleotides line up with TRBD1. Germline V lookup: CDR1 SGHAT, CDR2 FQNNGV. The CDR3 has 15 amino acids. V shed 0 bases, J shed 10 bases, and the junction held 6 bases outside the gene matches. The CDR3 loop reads CASSLDLTGSSPLHF. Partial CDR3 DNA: TGTGCCAGCAGCTTAGATCTGACAGGGAGCTCACCC.

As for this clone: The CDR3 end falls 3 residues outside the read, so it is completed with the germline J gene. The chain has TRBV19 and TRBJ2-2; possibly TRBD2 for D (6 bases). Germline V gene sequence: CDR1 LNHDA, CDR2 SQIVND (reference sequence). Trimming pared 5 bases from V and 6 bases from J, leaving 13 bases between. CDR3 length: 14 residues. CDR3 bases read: TGTGCCAGTAGTTCGCGACTAGTACCCGGGGAG. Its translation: CASSSRLVPGE. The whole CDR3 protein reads CASSSRLVPGELFF. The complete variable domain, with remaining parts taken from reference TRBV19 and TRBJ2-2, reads DGGITQSPKYLFRKEGQNVTLSCEQNLNHDAMYWYRQDPGQGLRLIYYSQIVNDFQKGDIAEGYSVSREKKESFPLTVTSAQKNPTAFYLCASSSRLVPGELFFGEGSRLTVL.

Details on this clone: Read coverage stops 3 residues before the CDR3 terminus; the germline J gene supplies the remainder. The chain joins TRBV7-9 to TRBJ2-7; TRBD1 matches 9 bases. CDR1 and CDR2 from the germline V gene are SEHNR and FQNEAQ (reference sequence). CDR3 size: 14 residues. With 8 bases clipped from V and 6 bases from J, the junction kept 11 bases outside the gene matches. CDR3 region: CASRSGTGYSEQYF. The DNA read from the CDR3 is TGTGCCAGCCGCAGCGGGACAGGGTATAGCGAG.

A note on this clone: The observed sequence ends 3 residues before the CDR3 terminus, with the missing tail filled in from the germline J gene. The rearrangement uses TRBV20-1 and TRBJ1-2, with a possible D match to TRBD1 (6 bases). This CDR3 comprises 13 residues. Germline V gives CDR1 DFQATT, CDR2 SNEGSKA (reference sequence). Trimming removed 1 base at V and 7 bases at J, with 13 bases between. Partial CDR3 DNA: TGCAGTGCTAGAGTAGACAGGTCTGCTGGC. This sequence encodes CSARVDRSAG. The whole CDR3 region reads CSARVDRSAGYTF.

CDR3 DNA (partial): TGCAGTGCTAGAGATCTCTGGGGGGGTAACTATGGC. Its protein is CSARDLWGGNYG. The whole CDR3 sequence reads CSARDLWGGNYGYTF. V is TRBV20-1 and J is TRBJ1-2, with D perhaps TRBD1 (5 bases). The read ends 3 residues shy of where the CDR3 ends; the end is completed using the germline J gene. CDR1 and CDR2 (germline): DFQATT, SNEGSKA (reference sequence). The CDR3 spans 15 residues. Trimming stripped 0 bases from V and 1 base from J, with 12 bases between.

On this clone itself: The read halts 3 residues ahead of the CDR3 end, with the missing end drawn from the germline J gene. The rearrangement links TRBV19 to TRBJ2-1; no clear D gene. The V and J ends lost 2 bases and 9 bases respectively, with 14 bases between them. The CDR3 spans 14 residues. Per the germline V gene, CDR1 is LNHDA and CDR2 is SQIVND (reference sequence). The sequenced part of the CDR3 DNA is TGTGCCAGTAGTATATTCAGAGAGAAGGGTGAG. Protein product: CASSIFREKGE. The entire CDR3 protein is CASSIFREKGEQFF. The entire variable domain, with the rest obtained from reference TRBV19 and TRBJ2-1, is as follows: DGGITQSPKYLFRKEGQNVTLSCEQNLNHDAMYWYRQDPGQGLRLIYYSQIVNDFQKGDIAEGYSVSREKKESFPLTVTSAQKNPTAFYLCASSIFREKGEQFFGPGTRLTVL.